The rows below give T cell receptor beta chains drawn from one sample of a study of blood T cell repertoires in COVID-19. Repertoires were generated with immunoSEQ multiplex PCR, while TCRdb's copy carries only in-frame clones and drops some. The top ten hold more than 6.5% of the sample, which has under 200,000 clones, 86% seen once. Material for sequencing was peripheral blood. All receptors derive from a woman aged 80 or older in a cohort sampled during active or convalescent COVID-19. The CDR3 runs from the conserved cysteine through the conserved F or W. Each record gives: J gene, V gene, D gene, clone size, CDR3 length, CDR3 DNA, CDR3 protein. D genes are given only for firm matches. The listing skips clone size in some rows; elsewhere it reads once, few, many or a size class.

TRBJ2-1,TRBV3-1/TRBV3-2,TRBD2,few,14,TGTGCCAGCGGGGGACTAGCGGGAATCAATGAGCAGTTCTTC,CASGGLAGINEQFF
TRBJ1-6,TRBV10-2,TRBD1,.,14,TGCGCCACCCCGGGACAGGGGGCTAATTCACCCCTCCACTTT,CATPGQGANSPLHF
TRBJ1-5,TRBV19,.,.,14,TGTGCCACCAATTCTCGGGGGGTTCATCAGCCCCAGCATTTT,CATNSRGVHQPQHF
TRBJ1-1,TRBV3-1/TRBV3-2,.,.,13,TGTGCCAGCAGCCAACCTCAGGGTGCTGAAGCTTTCTTT,CASSQPQGAEAFF
TRBJ1-4,TRBV19,TRBD1,.,17,TGTGCCAGTAGCCCAGGGTGGAGGTCGGGACAGGGGGTTAAACTGTTTTTT,CASSPGWRSGQGVKLFF
TRBJ2-3,TRBV5-1,TRBD2,.,17,TGCGCCAGCAGCCGGGAGGGGATGGCGGTCCTCACAGATACGCAGTATTTT,CASSREGMAVLTDTQYF
TRBJ2-5,TRBV7-2,.,.,14,TGTGCCAGCAGCGTGGCGGGCACCCAAGAGACCCAGTACTTC,CASSVAGTQETQYF
TRBJ1-5,TRBV9,.,many,16,TGTGCCAGCAGCCCCCGGGAGGGGGGGGTTGGTCAGCCCCAGCATTTT,CASSPREGGVGQPQHF
TRBJ2-1,TRBV9,TRBD2,.,15,TGTGCCAGCAGCGACTCTAGCGGGTCGCAGGTTGAGCAGTTCTTC,CASSDSSGSQVEQFF
TRBJ2-2,TRBV5-1,TRBD2,.,15,TGCGCCAGCAGCTTAACTAGCGGGACGCCCGGGGAGCTGTTTTTT,CASSLTSGTPGELFF
TRBJ1-2,TRBV6-5,.,.,12,TGTGCCAGCAGCGGCAAGGTGGGGCTCTACACCTTC,CASSGKVGLYTF
TRBJ1-1,TRBV7-9,.,few,9,TGTGCCAGCAGTCGTGAAGCTTTCTTT,CASSREAFF
TRBJ2-3,TRBV11-2,.,.,15,TGTGCCAGCAGCTTAGAGAGGAGGTCGACAGATACGCAGTATTTT,CASSLERRSTDTQYF
TRBJ2-3,TRBV2,TRBD2,.,14,TGTGCCAGCACCAGGACTAGCGTCTCAGATACGCAGTATTTT,CASTRTSVSDTQYF
TRBJ1-3,TRBV11-3,TRBD1,.,14,TGTGCCAGCAGCTTGCGGGACAGGGCGCACACCATATATTTT,CASSLRDRAHTIYF
TRBJ1-3,TRBV12-3/TRBV12-4,.,.,13,TGTGCATTACAGGTGTACTCTGGAAACACCATATATTTT,CALQVYSGNTIYF
TRBJ2-3,TRBV9,TRBD2,.,15,TGTGCCAGCAGCCCGACTAGCGGGAGTTCAGATACGCAGTATTTT,CASSPTSGSSDTQYF
TRBJ1-2,TRBV9,.,.,17,TGTGCCAGCAGCGTAGATCCTCCGCACAGATCCACCTATGGCTACACCTTC,CASSVDPPHRSTYGYTF
TRBJ2-1,TRBV5-4,.,few,11,TGTGCCAGCAGCTCGGGTAATGAGCAGTTCTTC,CASSSGNEQFF
TRBJ2-1,TRBV7-9,TRBD2,few,15,TGTGCCAGCAGCTTAGGGCTAGCGGGTTACAATGAGCAGTTCTTC,CASSLGLAGYNEQFF
TRBJ1-2,TRBV7-2,.,.,13,TGTGCCAGCAGCTTAGGGGGGCAGGGACGCTACACCTTC,CASSLGGQGRYTF
TRBJ2-1,TRBV12-3/TRBV12-4,.,.,13,TGTGCCAGCAGATCCGACAGGTACAATGAGCAGTTCTTC,CASRSDRYNEQFF
TRBJ1-2,TRBV30,.,.,15,TGTGCCCGGGAACCTTTTCCGGGACAAACGTATGGCTACACCTTC,CAREPFPGQTYGYTF
TRBJ2-3,TRBV27,TRBD1,.,15,TGTGCCAGCAGTCTGGGACAGGTTAGCACAGATACGCAGTATTTT,CASSLGQVSTDTQYF
TRBJ1-5,TRBV19,.,.,15,TGTGCCAGTAGTATAGAGGGGGCTAGGGGGCAGCCCCAGCATTTT,CASSIEGARGQPQHF
TRBJ1-2,TRBV5-1,.,.,15,TGCGCCAGCAGCACGGACAGAGCGCTTAACTATGGCTACACCTTC,CASSTDRALNYGYTF
TRBJ2-5,TRBV19,.,.,13,TGTGCCAGTAGAGGAGGGATAGTGGAGACCCAGTACTTC,CASRGGIVETQYF
TRBJ1-1,TRBV19,.,.,13,TGTGCCAGTACCAATCAGGGTCTTACTGAAGCTTTCTTT,CASTNQGLTEAFF
TRBJ2-5,TRBV6-2/TRBV6-3,TRBD1,.,15,TGTGCCAGCAGTAACAGGGACAGAGTCCAAGAGACCCAGTACTTC,CASSNRDRVQETQYF
TRBJ2-2,TRBV24-1,.,.,13,TGTGCCACCAGTGATTTGCAAAACAGGGAGCTGTTTTTT,CATSDLQNRELFF
TRBJ2-1,TRBV6-5,TRBD2,.,15,TGTGCCAGCAGGGGACTAGCGGGGATCTACAATGAGCAGTTCTTC,CASRGLAGIYNEQFF
TRBJ1-5,TRBV28,TRBD1,once,14,TGTGCCAGCAGTATGACAGGGGTAATTCAGCCCCAGCATTTT,CASSMTGVIQPQHF
TRBJ1-2,TRBV30,TRBD1,.,15,TGTGCCTGGAATCCGGGACAGGGGGGCAACTATGGCTACACCTTC,CAWNPGQGGNYGYTF
TRBJ2-2,TRBV7-9,.,once,18,TGTGCCAGCAGCTCTCCCCGTCTGGCAGTCAGGGATCCCGGGGAGCTGTTTTTT,CASSSPRLAVRDPGELFF
TRBJ2-1,TRBV5-8,TRBD1,.,16,TGTGCCAGCAGCCCAGCCGGGACAGGGGTCTACAATGAGCAGTTCTTC,CASSPAGTGVYNEQFF
TRBJ1-1,TRBV27,.,.,17,TGTGCCAGCAGTATGGGGTTAACTTTCCAAGGGGACACTGAAGCTTTCTTT,CASSMGLTFQGDTEAFF
TRBJ2-1,TRBV28,.,.,15,TGTGCCAGCAGTGCTTCTAGTCAGAATTACAATGAGCAGTTCTTC,CASSASSQNYNEQFF
TRBJ1-1,TRBV25-1,.,.,13,TGTGCCAGCAGTGAAGCAGGGTCCACTGAAGCTTTCTTT,CASSEAGSTEAFF
TRBJ1-3,TRBV28,.,.,12,TGTGCCAGCAGTAAGAGAGGAAACACCATATATTTT,CASSKRGNTIYF
TRBJ1-1,TRBV7-9,.,.,15,TGTGCCAGCAGCTTACATAAGACACTGAACACTGAAGCTTTCTTT,CASSLHKTLNTEAFF
TRBJ2-5,TRBV2,TRBD2,.,14,TGTGCCAGCAGCCGGACTAGCGGGGAAGAGACCCAGTACTTC,CASSRTSGEETQYF
TRBJ1-2,TRBV6-5,TRBD1,once,13,TGTGCCAGCAGTTACTCGCCAGGGGGAGGCTACACCTTC,CASSYSPGGGYTF
TRBJ1-5,TRBV9,.,.,15,TGTGCCAGCAGCTTCAGAGGGGGTAAAGGGGAGCCCCAGCATTTT,CASSFRGGKGEPQHF
TRBJ1-1,TRBV20-1,.,.,11,TGCAGTGGGGACAACCCTTCTGGAGCTTTCTTT,CSGDNPSGAFF
TRBJ2-7,TRBV4-3,.,.,14,TGCGCCAGCAGCCAAGAACCCAGGGTCCACGAGCAGTACTTC,CASSQEPRVHEQYF
TRBJ2-2,TRBV5-4,TRBD2,.,18,TGTGCCAGCAGCTCGCAGATTAGCGGGAGGGGAGGGACCGGGGAGCTGTTTTTT,CASSSQISGRGGTGELFF
TRBJ1-2,TRBV7-2,.,.,13,TGTGCCAGCAGCTTGGGGGGTGGGTATGGCTACACCTTC,CASSLGGGYGYTF